This TCR beta chain was identified in a study of cytomegalovirus exposure and HLA in healthy donors. About the study: An analysis done earlier identified roughly 120 million unique TCR beta sequences from around 180 million T cells.

Researchers ran the PCR with 60 Vbeta and 13 Jbeta primers. Produced via immunoSEQ multiplex PCR; TCRdb's table is partial and in-frame only. Its clone listing holds approximately 110,000 clones. The CDR3 covers 15 residues. The J segment lost 3 bases and the V segment lost 6 bases, leaving 11 bases of the junction unmatched. CDR1 and CDR2 (germline): SQVTM, ANQGSEA. On this clone: Its target is not known.

Findings and caveats of the study: Within the data, a cluster of highly shared sequence variants was likely a sequencing artifact. Exclusion as indistinguishable affected some V segments, including TRBV6-2 and TRBV6-3. The study put 150 to 200 TCR beta chains on its list as cytomegalovirus-associated.

The chain links TRBV29-1 to TRBJ2-3; 8 bases map to TRBD2. The specimen was PBMCs. This clonotype originated in a man aged 50-60 years in good health and CMV-seronegative. CDR3 bases: TGCAGCGTGGCCCGGGGGGGGACGAATACAGATACGCAGTATTTT. Its protein is CSVARGGTNTDTQYF.